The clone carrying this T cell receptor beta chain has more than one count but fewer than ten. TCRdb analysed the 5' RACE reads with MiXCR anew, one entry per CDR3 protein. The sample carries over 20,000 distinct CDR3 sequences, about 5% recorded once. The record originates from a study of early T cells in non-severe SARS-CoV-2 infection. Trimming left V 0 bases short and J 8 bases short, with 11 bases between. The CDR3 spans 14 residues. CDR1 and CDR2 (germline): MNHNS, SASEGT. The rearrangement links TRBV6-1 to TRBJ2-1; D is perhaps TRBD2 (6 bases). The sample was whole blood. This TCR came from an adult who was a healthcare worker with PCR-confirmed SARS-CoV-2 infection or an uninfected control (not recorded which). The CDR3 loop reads CASSEAHGGYEQFF. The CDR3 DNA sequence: TGTGCCAGCAGTGAAGCGCACGGGGGATATGAGCAGTTCTTC.